This T cell receptor (beta chain) was recovered during a study of radiation and T cells in renal cell carcinoma. Trimming pared 5 bases from V and 1 base from J, leaving 6 bases between. This CDR3 region has 13 residues. CDR1 and CDR2 from the germline V gene are MNHEY and SVGAGI. Time point: baseline pretreatment blood. Treatment of the sample: 15 Gy SBRT to primary tumor, nephrectomy 4 weeks later. Clones were sequenced by immunoSEQ multiplex PCR, and TCRdb holds only the in-frame ones, with some missing. Of 130,000 to 150,000 clones in the sample, about 88% were seen once. The sequenced sample was blood, obtained from a patient whose treatment included radiotherapy and nephrectomy. This receptor was taken from a woman between 50 and 59 years old with renal cell carcinoma. The rearrangement links TRBV6-5 to TRBJ1-5; possibly TRBD1 for D (5 bases). The CDR3 DNA reads TGTGCCAGCAGTCGGGACAGCAATCAGCCCCAGCATTTT. It yields the protein CASSRDSNQPQHF.